One sample yielded the 8 T cell receptor beta chains listed below, sequenced in a study of T cells in Graves' hyperthyroidism and ophthalmopathy. TCR beta CDR3 region amplification was performed from RNA transcripts. The TCR CDR3 was amplified in a first-round RT-PCR using the HTBI primer set. MiXCR was run by TCRdb on the multiplex PCR reads, yielding one entry per CDR3 protein. The sample includes 340,000 or so distinct CDR3 sequences, around 20% seen only once; the top ten take around 50%. Sequencing used blood. These TCRs come from a woman aged 45-65 years with Graves' hyperthyroidism.

This clonotype has at least ten counts. This rearrangement joins TRBV10-3 to TRBJ2-3; the match to TRBD2 covers 8 bases. CDR1 ENHRY and CDR2 SYGVKD come from the germline V gene. CDR3 length: 15 amino acids. Trimming removed 2 bases from V and 0 bases from J; junction bases left unmatched: 1. CDR3 residues: CAISEKRGSTDTQYF. In nucleotides, the CDR3 is TGTGCCATCAGTGAGAAGCGGGGGAGCACAGATACGCAGTATTTT.

This clonotype has only a few counts. This sequence joins TRBV7-9 and TRBJ1-2; D might be TRBD1 (5 bases). V lost 1 base, J lost 4 bases, and 13 bases lay in between. The CDR3 extends over 15 amino acids. Germline CDR1 and CDR2: SEHNR and FQNEAQ (reference sequence). CDR3 sequence reads: CASSLDGGTGYGYTF. The CDR3 coding sequence is TGTGCCAGCAGCTTAGACGGCGGCACAGGCTATGGCTACACCTTC.

This clonotype was found many times. The chain employs TRBV12-3 or TRBV12-4 and TRBJ1-3; no firm D call. Trimming removed 6 bases at V and 0 bases at J, with 15 bases between. The length of the CDR3 is 16 residues. The CDR3 sequence: CASRSGRGRSGNTIYF. CDR3 coding DNA: TGTGCCAGCAGATCCGGGCGCGGACGCTCTGGAAACACCATATATTTT.

This clonotype occurred many times. The DNA of the CDR3 is TGCGCCAGCAAACGACTCGAGGCGGGAGGCGGCACAGATACGCAGTATTTT. Amino acid sequence: CASKRLEAGGGTDTQYF. This rearrangement joins TRBV5-1 to TRBJ2-3, with TRBD2 identical over 8 bases. Germline lookup yields CDR1 SGHRS and CDR2 YFSETQ. This CDR3 comprises 17 residues. V dropped 6 bases and J dropped 1; count of bases not matched to a gene: 13.

Remarks on this clonotype: At one end, the junction sequence differs from germline, possibly due to a read error. The rearrangement uses TRBV20-1 and TRBJ2-3; 13 bases map to TRBD2. Germline CDR1 reads DFQATT; CDR2 reads SNEGSKA (reference sequence). This CDR3 is 15 amino acids long. CDR3: CSAPTSGGTTDAQYF. DNA for the CDR3: TGCAGTGCTCCGACTAGCGGGGGGACCACAGATGCGCAGTATTTT.

V usage is TRBV12-3 or TRBV12-4 and J usage is TRBJ1-4; the match to TRBD1 covers 7 bases. The CDR3 contains 15 residues. The J segment lost 3 bases and the V segment lost 6 bases, leaving 7 bases of the junction unmatched. Here the CDR3 reads CASRKQGEANEKLFF. The CDR3 DNA reads as TGTGCCAGCAGGAAGCAGGGGGAGGCTAATGAAAAACTGTTTTTT.

There are a few counts of this clonotype. The chain links TRBV28 to TRBJ2-4; 7 bases map to TRBD1. V shed 4 bases, J shed 8 bases, and the junction held 5 bases outside the gene matches. The CDR3 length is 13 residues. The germline V gene encodes CDR1 MDHEN and CDR2 SYDVKM. Here the CDR3 reads CASSSGTVDIQYF. The DNA of the CDR3 is TGTGCCAGCAGTTCCGGGACAGTGGACATTCAGTACTTC.

This clonotype was detected a few times. This chain links TRBV7-8 with TRBJ1-4, with TRBD1 identical over 8 bases. This CDR3 is built from 15 residues. Looked up from germline, CDR1 is SGHVS and CDR2 is FQNEAQ. The junction had 9 bases not matched to a gene; V was cut back by 5 bases and J by 7 bases. Here the CDR3 DNA reads TGTGCCAGCAGCGTATCCGGGACAGGAAGTGAAAAACTGTTTTTT. It is translated as CASSVSGTGSEKLFF. Looking up the rest from reference TRBV7-8 and TRBJ1-4 gives the full variable domain: GAGVSQSPRYKVAKRGQDVALRCDPISGHVSLFWYQQALGQGPEFLTYFQNEAQLDKSGLPSDRFFAERPEGSVSTLKIQRTQQEDSAVYLCASSVSGTGSEKLFFGSGTQLSVL.